This T cell receptor (beta chain) is from a study of blood T cell repertoires in COVID-19. Study-wide context: Samples of COVID-19 (acute and convalescent) were obtained from the United States, Italy and Spain. Sources were T cells, B-cell-depleted T cells, or PBMCs; the material itself was cDNA or gDNA.

CDR3 length equals 12 residues. Germline V CDR1 and CDR2: MDHEN, SYDVKM. The V end was cut by 6 bases, the J end by 5 bases, with 10 bases between. Authors' data handling: For nucleated cells, counts were estimated from reference gene primer amplification. TCRdb's table, derived via immunoSEQ multiplex PCR, lists solely in-frame clones and lacks some. That table supplies the V and J calls and clone size; D and trimming were determined from the DNA. The sample yields some 260,000 clones, nearly 90% seen once. This TCR derives from a woman aged 40 to 50 who had recovered from COVID-19. The sequenced sample consisted of peripheral blood. The chain recombines TRBV28 with TRBJ2-5, with unresolved D. The CDR3 bases are TGTGCCAGCAGCCCTGGCTGGGAGACCCAGTACTTC. The encoded protein is CASSPGWETQYF.